What follows is one TCR beta chain and its context. Its antigen is undetermined. Germline V CDR1 and CDR2: SQVTM, ANQGSEA. This CDR3 spans 16 amino acids. Trimming took 0 bases from V and 4 from J; bases not matched to a gene: 7. The sample originates from a study of cytomegalovirus exposure and HLA in healthy donors. PCR used 60 Vbeta primers and 13 Jbeta primers. Generated by immunoSEQ multiplex PCR, the TCRdb table keeps only in-frame clones and is missing some. The table has 170,000 or so clones, around three quarters seen once. Broader study findings: Cytomegalovirus association was listed for under 200 TCR beta chains.

The chain carries TRBV29-1 and TRBJ2-3; TRBD2 matches at 10 bases. The source is a man aged 35 to 55 in good health and CMV-seronegative. The sequenced sample was PBMCs. CDR3 DNA: TGCAGCGTTGAAGATGGGAGCGGGAGGGCCTCAGATACGCAGTATTTT. Translating it yields CSVEDGSGRASDTQYF.